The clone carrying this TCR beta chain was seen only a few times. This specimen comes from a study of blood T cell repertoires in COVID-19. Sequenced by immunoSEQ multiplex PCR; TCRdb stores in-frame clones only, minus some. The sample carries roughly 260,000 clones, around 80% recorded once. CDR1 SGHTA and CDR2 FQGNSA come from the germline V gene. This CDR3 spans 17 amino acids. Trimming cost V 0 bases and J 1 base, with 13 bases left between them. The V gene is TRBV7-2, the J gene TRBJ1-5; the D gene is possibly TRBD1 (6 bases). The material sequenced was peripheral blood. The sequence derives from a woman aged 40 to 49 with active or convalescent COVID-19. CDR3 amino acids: CASSLAGQGISNQPQHF. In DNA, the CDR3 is TGTGCCAGCAGCTTAGCAGGGCAGGGGATCAGCAATCAGCCCCAGCATTTT. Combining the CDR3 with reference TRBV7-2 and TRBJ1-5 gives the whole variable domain GAGVSQSPSNKVTEKGKDVELRCDPISGHTALYWYRQSLGQGLEFLIYFQGNSAPDKSGLPSDRFSAERTGGSVSTLTIQRTQQEDSAVYLCASSLAGQGISNQPQHFGDGTRLSIL.